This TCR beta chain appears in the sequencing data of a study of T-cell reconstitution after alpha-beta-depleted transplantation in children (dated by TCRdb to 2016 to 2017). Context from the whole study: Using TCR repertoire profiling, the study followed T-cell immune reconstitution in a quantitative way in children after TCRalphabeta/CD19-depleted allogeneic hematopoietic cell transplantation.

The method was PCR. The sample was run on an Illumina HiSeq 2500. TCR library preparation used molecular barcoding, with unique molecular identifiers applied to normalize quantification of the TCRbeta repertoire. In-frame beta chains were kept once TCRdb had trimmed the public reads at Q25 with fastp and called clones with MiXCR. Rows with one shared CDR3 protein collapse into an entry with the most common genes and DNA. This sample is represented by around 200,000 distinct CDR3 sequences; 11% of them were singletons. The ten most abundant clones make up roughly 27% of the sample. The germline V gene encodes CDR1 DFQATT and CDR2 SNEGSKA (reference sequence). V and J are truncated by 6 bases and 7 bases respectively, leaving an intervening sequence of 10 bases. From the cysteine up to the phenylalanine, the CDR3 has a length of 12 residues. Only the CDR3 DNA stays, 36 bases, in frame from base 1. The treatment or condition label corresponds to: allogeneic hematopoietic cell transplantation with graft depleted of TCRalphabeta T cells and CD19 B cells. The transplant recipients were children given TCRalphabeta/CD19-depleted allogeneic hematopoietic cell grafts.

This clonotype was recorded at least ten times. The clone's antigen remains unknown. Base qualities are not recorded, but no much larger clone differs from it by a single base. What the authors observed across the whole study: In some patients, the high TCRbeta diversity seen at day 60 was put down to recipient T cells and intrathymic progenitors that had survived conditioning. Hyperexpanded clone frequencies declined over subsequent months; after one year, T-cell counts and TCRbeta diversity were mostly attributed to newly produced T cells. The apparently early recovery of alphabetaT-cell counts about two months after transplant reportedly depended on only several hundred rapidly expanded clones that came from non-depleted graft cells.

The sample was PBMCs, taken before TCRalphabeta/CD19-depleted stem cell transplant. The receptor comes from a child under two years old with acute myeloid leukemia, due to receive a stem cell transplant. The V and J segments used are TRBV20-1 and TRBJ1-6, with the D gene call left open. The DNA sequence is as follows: TGCAGTGCCCTAAGGGCGAATTCACCCCTCCACTTT. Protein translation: CSALRANSPLHF.